This TCR beta chain was identified in a study of cytomegalovirus exposure and HLA in healthy donors. The PCR was carried out with 60 Vbeta primers and 13 Jbeta primers. The protocol was immunoSEQ multiplex PCR, while the TCRdb copy is restricted to in-frame clones and leaves out a portion. The table records approximately 220,000 clones, under 80% of them present only once. CDR1 is MGHRA, CDR2 YSYEKL, per germline. V shed 4 bases and J shed 4 bases, with 4 bases lying between them. The CDR3 runs to 11 residues. What was sequenced was PBMCs. This chain links TRBV4-1 with TRBJ2-5; D gene ambiguous. This receptor was identified in a young woman in good health and CMV-seronegative. This CDR3 reads CASSPGETQYF. CDR3 in DNA: TGCGCCAGCAGCCCAGGAGAGACCCAGTACTTC.